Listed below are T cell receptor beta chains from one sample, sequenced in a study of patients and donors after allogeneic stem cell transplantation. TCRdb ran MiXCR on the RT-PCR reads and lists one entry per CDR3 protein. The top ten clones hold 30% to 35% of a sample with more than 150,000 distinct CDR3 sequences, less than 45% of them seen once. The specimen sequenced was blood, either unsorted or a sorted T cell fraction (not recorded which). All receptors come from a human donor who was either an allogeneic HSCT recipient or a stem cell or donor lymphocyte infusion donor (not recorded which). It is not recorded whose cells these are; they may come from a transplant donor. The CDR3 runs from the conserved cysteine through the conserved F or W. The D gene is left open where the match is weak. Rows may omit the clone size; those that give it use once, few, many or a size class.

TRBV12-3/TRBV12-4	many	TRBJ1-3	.	TGTGCCAGCAGTTCCCGCAGGCTCCTGGGAAACACCATATATTTT	CASSSRRLLGNTIYF
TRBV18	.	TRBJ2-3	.	TGTGCCAGCTCACTTGGGGAGGTCACGCAGTATTTT	CASSLGEVTQYF
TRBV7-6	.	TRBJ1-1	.	TGTGCCAGCAGCTTATCTACCTGGACGGAAACTGAAGCTTTCTTT	CASSLSTWTETEAFF
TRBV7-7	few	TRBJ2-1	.	TGTGCTAGCAGCTTAGCCTTGGGGAATGAGCAGTTCTTC	CASSLALGNEQFF
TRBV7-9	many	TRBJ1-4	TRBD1	TGTGCCAGCAGCTTGCGGACAGGGGAGAGTGAAAAACTGTTTTTT	CASSLRTGESEKLFF
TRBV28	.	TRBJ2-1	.	TGTGCCAGCATTACGGGGGCATCGGCCTACAATGAGCAGTTCTTC	CASITGASAYNEQFF
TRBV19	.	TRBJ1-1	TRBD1	TGTGCCAGTAGTTCTCAGGGGGCGCGGAGGAACACTGAAGCTTTCTTT	CASSSQGARRNTEAFF
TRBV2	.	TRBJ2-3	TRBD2	TGTGCCAGCCCAAGCGGGAGGGCTAGCACAGATACGCAGTATTTT	CASPSGRASTDTQYF
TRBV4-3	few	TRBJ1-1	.	TGCGCCAGCAGCCAAGACGGGGCAGGGCGGAACACTGAAGCTTTCTTT	CASSQDGAGRNTEAFF
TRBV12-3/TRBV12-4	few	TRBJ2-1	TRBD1	TGTGCCAGCAGCCTCCGGGACAGGGGAAACAATGAGCAGTTCTTC	CASSLRDRGNNEQFF
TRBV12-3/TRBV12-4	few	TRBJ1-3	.	TGTGCCAGCAGTTCCCGGACCTCTGGAAACACCATATATTTT	CASSSRTSGNTIYF
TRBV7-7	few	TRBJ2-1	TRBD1	TGTGCTAGCAGCCGCGGACAGGGTCGCAATGAGCAGTTCTTC	CASSRGQGRNEQFF
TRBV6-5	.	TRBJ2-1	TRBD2	TGTGCCAGCAGGCCAACTAGCGGGCCCTACAATGAGCAGTTCTTC	CASRPTSGPYNEQFF
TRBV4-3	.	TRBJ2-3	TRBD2	TGCGCCAGCAGCCAAGACCGGACTAGCGGGGGCACAGATACGCAGTATTTT	CASSQDRTSGGTDTQYF
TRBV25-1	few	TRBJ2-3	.	TGTGCCAGCAGTGGCTCAGATACGCAGTATTTT	CASSGSDTQYF
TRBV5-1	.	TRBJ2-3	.	TGCGCCAGCTCTTCGTTAACCGTGGAATCTAGCACAGATACGCAGTATTTT	CASSSLTVESSTDTQYF
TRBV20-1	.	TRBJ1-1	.	TGCAGTGCTCATGACAGACCTCTGTCGCTCTTT	CSAHDRPLSLF
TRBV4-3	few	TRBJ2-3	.	TGCGCCAGCAGCCAAGATCAAGTCGCAACAGATACGCAGTATTTT	CASSQDQVATDTQYF
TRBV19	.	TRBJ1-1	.	TGTGCCAGTATGGGCAGGGCGTCCACTGAAGCTTTCTTT	CASMGRASTEAFF
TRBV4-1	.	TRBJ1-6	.	TGCGCCAGCAGCCAAGCTCGTTTGGGAGATTCACCCCTCCACTTT	CASSQARLGDSPLHF
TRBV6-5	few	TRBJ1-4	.	TGTGCCAGCAGTCCTGGAGGGGTGGGTAATGAAAAACTGTTTTTT	CASSPGGVGNEKLFF
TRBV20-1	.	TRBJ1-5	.	TGCAGTGCTAGAGACAGGGGTTATCAGCCCCAGCATTTT	CSARDRGYQPQHF
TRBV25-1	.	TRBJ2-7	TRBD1	TGTGCCAGCAGTGCCTCCGGGACAGGGAATTACGAGCAGTACTTC	CASSASGTGNYEQYF
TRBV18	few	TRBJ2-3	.	TGTGCCAGCTCAGTGGGCGCAGATACGCAGTATTTT	CASSVGADTQYF
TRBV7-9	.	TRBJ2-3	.	TGTGCCAGCAGCTTATTAGCGGAGAGCACAGATACGCAGTATTTT	CASSLLAESTDTQYF
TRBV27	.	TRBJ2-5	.	TGTGCCAGCATGGCTCAAGGGCTCGGGGAGACCCAGTACTTC	CASMAQGLGETQYF
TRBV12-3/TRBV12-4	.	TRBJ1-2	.	TGTGCCAGCAGTTTAGCCGCGGGGGGATCTAACTATGGCTACACCTTC	CASSLAAGGSNYGYTF
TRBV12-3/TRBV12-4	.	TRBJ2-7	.	TGTGCCAGCAGTTTCGGGGGTTCTCCCTACGAGCAGTACTTC	CASSFGGSPYEQYF
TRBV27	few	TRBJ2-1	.	TGTGCCAGCAGTCCCGGACAGAACTACTACAATGAGCAGTTCTTC	CASSPGQNYYNEQFF
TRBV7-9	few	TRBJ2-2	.	TGTGCCGGTGGGACAACTGGGGAGCTGTTTTTT	CAGGTTGELFF
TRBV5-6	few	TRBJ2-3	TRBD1	TGTGCCAGCAGCTTCTACTACACTGGGACAGGGGAACTAGATACGCAGTATTTT	CASSFYYTGTGELDTQYF
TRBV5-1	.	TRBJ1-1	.	TGCGCCAGCAGCCAGGACATTAACACTGAAGCTTTCTTT	CASSQDINTEAFF
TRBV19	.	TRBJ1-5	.	TGTGCCAGTAGTCCACAGCGTTCGAGGGATCAGCCCCAGCATTTT	CASSPQRSRDQPQHF
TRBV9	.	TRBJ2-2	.	TGTGCCAGCAGCGTCCCCCCGGTAGGAGCCGGGGAGCTGTTTTTT	CASSVPPVGAGELFF
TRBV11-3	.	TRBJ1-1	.	TGTGCCAGCAGCGCCCTCGGGGGCTCTGAAGCTTTCTTT	CASSALGGSEAFF
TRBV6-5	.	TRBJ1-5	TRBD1	TGTGCCAGCAGACGAATTGACAGGGGGCGAGGTCAGCCCCAGCATTTT	CASRRIDRGRGQPQHF
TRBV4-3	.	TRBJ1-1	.	TGCGCCAGCAGCCAATCAGAAATGAACACTGAAGCTTTCTTT	CASSQSEMNTEAFF
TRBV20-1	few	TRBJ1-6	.	TGCAGTGCTTCCGAGATCTCAAGTTCACCCCTCCACTTT	CSASEISSSPLHF
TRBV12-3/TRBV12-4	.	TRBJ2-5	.	TGTGCCAGCAGTCCCACCCCTCAAGAGACCCAGTACTTC	CASSPTPQETQYF
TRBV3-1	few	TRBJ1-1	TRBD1	TGTGCCAGCAGCCAAGACTTGACAGGGGGGAATGAAGCTTTCTTT	CASSQDLTGGNEAFF
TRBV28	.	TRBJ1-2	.	TGTGCCAGCAGTCAAGGGTCTGTGGGCTACACCTTC	CASSQGSVGYTF
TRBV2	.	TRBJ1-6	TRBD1	TGTGCCAGCACTGCCGGGACAGGGAGTTCACCCCTCCACTTT	CASTAGTGSSPLHF
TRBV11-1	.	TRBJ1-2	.	TGTGCCAGCAGCTTAAGCAGGGTAGGAGGCTACACCTTC	CASSLSRVGGYTF
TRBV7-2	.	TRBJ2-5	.	TGTGCCAGCAGCACGAGAGAGACCCAGTACTTC	CASSTRETQYF
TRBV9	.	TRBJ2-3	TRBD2	TGTGCCAGCAGCGGAGCGGGAGGGAGCACAGATACGCAGTATTTT	CASSGAGGSTDTQYF
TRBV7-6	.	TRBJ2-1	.	TGTGCCAGCAGTTCCCGGGGAACCAATGAGCAGTTCTTC	CASSSRGTNEQFF
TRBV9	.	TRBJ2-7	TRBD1	TGTGCCAGCAGCGTAGTCGAGACAGGGGGCGTGCAGTACTTC	CASSVVETGGVQYF
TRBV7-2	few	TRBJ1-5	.	TGTGCCAGCAGCTTTTACAGGGTCGGTCAGCCCCAGCATTTT	CASSFYRVGQPQHF
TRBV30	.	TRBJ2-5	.	TGTGCCTGGAGTGTAATTAAGTCGTCAGGGGAAGACCAGTACTTC	CAWSVIKSSGEDQYF
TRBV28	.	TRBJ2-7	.	TGTGCCAGCAGCCTCGTGACTAGCTCCTACGAGCAGTACTTC	CASSLVTSSYEQYF
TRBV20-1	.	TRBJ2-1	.	TGCAGTGCTAGAGGGGAGGCTGGGTACAATGAGCAGTTCTTC	CSARGEAGYNEQFF
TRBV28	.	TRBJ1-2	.	TGTGCCAGCAGTTTGGAGGGCCCGGACGCCCGGGGGCCCCCTAACTATGGCTACACCTTC	CASSLEGPDARGPPNYGYTF
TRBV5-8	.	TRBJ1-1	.	TGTGACAGCAGCTTCAAGGGACCGAACACTGAAGCTTTCTTT	CDSSFKGPNTEAFF
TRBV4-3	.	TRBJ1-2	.	TGCGCCAGCAGCCAAGATGAAAACAGGGCAAGTGGCTACACCTTC	CASSQDENRASGYTF